Below, one TCR beta chain is given with its context. Germline CDR1 reads GTSNPN; CDR2 reads SVGIG (reference sequence). The CDR3 runs to 12 residues. V was clipped by 3 bases and J by 6 bases, with 10 bases between them. One entry per CDR3 protein results from TCRdb running MiXCR on the RT-PCR reads. The sample contains around 700,000 distinct CDR3 sequences, 11% to 15% of which appear only once. The J gene is TRBJ2-3, the V gene TRBV30; D is undetermined. The TCR was taken from a female donor in good health, serving as a healthy control. The sequenced sample consisted of memory CD4+ T cells from blood. In DNA form, the CDR3 reads TGTGCCTGGAGCTCAGACCTGGATACGCAGTATTTT. Its translation is CAWSSDLDTQYF.